Below, 17 T cell receptor beta chains from the same sample are listed, as sequenced in a study of blood T cell repertoires in COVID-19. Libraries were prepared by immunoSEQ multiplex PCR; TCRdb keeps only in-frame clonotypes and omits some of them. The profile covers some 530,000 clones, with 75% to 90% appearing a single time and 8% to 9.5% taken by the ten largest. Sequenced material: PBMCs or T cells enriched from blood (not recorded which). The receptors were gathered from a woman aged 60-70 years who had recovered from COVID-19.

The V gene is TRBV11-3, the J gene TRBJ2-2; D unclear. Trimming pared 5 bases from V and 1 base from J, leaving 14 bases between. CDR3 length equals 16 residues. Germline V CDR1 and CDR2: SGHNT, YENEEA. Written as DNA, the CDR3 is TGTGCCAGCAGCACCTGGTCGGCAGGGAACACCGGGGAGCTGTTTTTT. It translates to CASSTWSAGNTGELFF.

The rearrangement uses TRBV7-2 and TRBJ1-3; possible D gene TRBD1, 5 bases. The CDR3 spans 15 residues. Trimming stripped 1 base from V and 4 bases from J, with 11 bases between. Germline V gene sequence: CDR1 SGHTA, CDR2 FQGNSA. The CDR3 DNA sequence: TGTGCCAGCAGCTTAGAAGGGGCTGGAGGAAACACCATATATTTT. Residues: CASSLEGAGGNTIYF.

In the case of this clone: The same CDR3 can be traced to other DNA sequences in this sample. The J gene is TRBJ1-2, the V gene TRBV5-1; D possibly corresponds to TRBD1 (6 bases). CDR3 length equals 14 residues. In germline, CDR1 is SGHRS, CDR2 YFSETQ. V was shortened by 0 bases and J by 2 bases, with 8 bases between the two germline ends. Written as DNA, the CDR3 is TGCGCCAGCAGCTTGGGGCAGGGGAACTATGGCTACACCTTC. Its protein is CASSLGQGNYGYTF.

This sequence joins TRBV12-5 and TRBJ2-5; D is possibly TRBD2 (6 bases). The CDR3 is 17 residues long. Germline V gives CDR1 LGHNT, CDR2 FRNRAP. V lost 0 bases and J lost 5, with 19 bases in between. The CDR3 nucleotides are TGTGCTAGTGGTTTGGTATTGGGCGGGGTAAGCACCGAGACCCAGTACTTC. It codes for CASGLVLGGVSTETQYF. Full variable domain (remainder filled in from reference TRBV12-5 and TRBJ2-5): DARVTQTPRHKVTEMGQEVTMRCQPILGHNTVFWYRQTMMQGLELLAYFRNRAPLDDSGMPKDRFSAEMPDATLATLKIQPSEPRDSAVYFCASGLVLGGVSTETQYFGPGTRLLVL.

The CDR3 DNA reads TGTGCCAGCACCACAGGCGTGAGGACTGAAGCTTTCTTT. Its protein product is CASTTGVRTEAFF. The genes are TRBV3-1 (or the pseudogene TRBV3-2) and TRBJ1-1, with a weak D call TRBD1 (5 bases). This CDR3 has 13 residues. Germline CDR1 is LGHDT and CDR2 is YNNKEL (reference sequence). Deletions cut 7 bases from V and 5 bases from J, with 14 bases between.

This clone was detected once. The rearrangement joins TRBV6-6 to TRBJ1-6, with D hard to call. Trimming removed 4 bases at V and 3 bases at J, with 10 bases between. Looked up from germline, CDR1 is MNHNY and CDR2 is SVGAGI (reference sequence). CDR3 size: 15 residues. The CDR3 here is CASSLAASYNSPLHF. Here the CDR3 DNA reads TGTGCCAGCAGTTTGGCCGCAAGCTATAATTCACCCCTCCACTTT.

The J gene is TRBJ1-4, the V gene TRBV6-5; possibly TRBD1 for D (5 bases). Trimming removed 6 bases at V and 2 bases at J, with 13 bases between. The CDR3 is 15 amino acids. CDR1 and CDR2 from the germline V gene are MNHEY and SVGAGI. The CDR3 loop reads CASSASGGTNEKLFF. The CDR3 DNA is TGTGCCAGCAGCGCGTCCGGGGGGACTAATGAAAAACTGTTTTTT.

CDR3 in amino acids: CASSVGGYNEQFF. For the CDR3, the DNA is TGTGCCAGTAGTGTTGGCGGCTACAATGAGCAGTTCTTC. V usage is TRBV19 and J usage is TRBJ2-1; D uncertain. V lost 5 bases and J lost 3, with 8 bases in between. There are 13 residues in the CDR3. Germline V gives CDR1 LNHDA, CDR2 SQIVND (reference sequence).

The chain links TRBV6-5 to TRBJ1-2; 7 nucleotides agree with TRBD1. Germline values: CDR1 MNHEY, CDR2 SVGAGI. V lost 6 bases, J lost 1 base, and 8 bases stayed unmatched. The CDR3 sequence is 15 residues long. CDR3 in DNA: TGTGCCAGCAGATTATACAGGGGCGATAACTATGGCTACACCTTC. Translating gives CASRLYRGDNYGYTF.

This clone was detected once. The chain recombines TRBV11-3 with TRBJ2-7; TRBD2 matches 8 bases. The germline CDR1 and CDR2 sequences are SGHNT and YENEEA. The CDR3 extends over 18 amino acids. Losses at the gene ends were 1 base for V and 5 bases for J; bases not matched to a gene: 16. The CDR3 DNA sequence: TGTGCCAGCAGCTTAGCCCCCCCCCGGACTAGCTTTCCGGACGAGCAGTACTTC. It yields the protein CASSLAPPRTSFPDEQYF. The complete variable domain, with remaining parts taken from reference TRBV11-3 and TRBJ2-7, reads EAGVVQSPRYKIIEKKQPVAFWCNPISGHNTLYWYLQNLGQGPELLIRYENEEAVDDSQLPKDRFSAERLKGVDSTLKIQPAELGDSAVYLCASSLAPPRTSFPDEQYFGPGTRLTVT.

This sequence joins TRBV28 and TRBJ1-5, with 9 positions matching TRBD1. Losses at the gene ends were 5 bases for V and 3 bases for J; bases not matched to a gene: 5. Germline V CDR1 and CDR2: MDHEN, SYDVKM. This CDR3 contains 15 residues. The CDR3 DNA reads TGTGCCAGCAGTAAACAGGGGGCCCACAATCAGCCCCAGCATTTT. Protein: CASSKQGAHNQPQHF. Full variable domain (outside the CDR3, taken from reference TRBV28 and TRBJ1-5): DVKVTQSSRYLVKRTGEKVFLECVQDMDHENMFWYRQDPGLGLRLIYFSYDVKMKEKGDIPEGYSVSREKKERFSLILESASTNQTSMYLCASSKQGAHNQPQHFGDGTRLSIL.

This clone was observed once. The gene calls are TRBV18 and TRBJ1-1, with a possible D match to TRBD1 (5 bases). Germline lookup yields CDR1 KGHSH and CDR2 LQKENI. This CDR3 has 13 amino acids. V gave up 6 bases and J gave up 11 bases, with 19 bases separating them. The CDR3 sequence: CASSPAGGEEAFF. The CDR3 coding sequence is TGTGCCAGCTCCCCGGCGGGGGGAGAAGAGGCTTTCTTT.

The chain employs TRBV15 and TRBJ2-7; TRBD1 matches 8 bases. This CDR3 spans 15 amino acids. The V gene's germline CDR1 is LNHNV and CDR2 YYDKDF (reference sequence). Trimming took 1 base from V and 4 from J; bases not matched to a gene: 6. The CDR3 DNA reads as TGTGCCACCAGCAGAGGACAGGGGATTTTTTACGAGCAGTACGTC. It translates to CATSRGQGIFYEQYV.

This clone is a singleton in its sample. The rearrangement joins TRBV27 to TRBJ1-2; possibly TRBD1 for D (5 bases). This CDR3 is 12 amino acids long. The germline V gene encodes CDR1 MNHEY and CDR2 SMNVEV (reference sequence). V was trimmed by 6 bases and J by 7 bases, leaving 12 bases between them. The CDR3, as DNA: TGTGCCAGCAGGACGCAGGGTTCTGGCTACACCTTC. Its protein is CASRTQGSGYTF.

The chain employs TRBV28 and TRBJ1-6, with D unresolved. Germline V gene lookup returns CDR1 MDHEN and CDR2 SYDVKM. The CDR3 length is 13 residues. V lost 6 bases to trimming and J lost 14 bases, with 17 bases between them. CDR3 nucleotide sequence: TGTGCCAGCAGGGCCCCCTCTCTAGCATCCCTCCACTTT. Translated, it gives CASRAPSLASLHF.

The chain has TRBV5-1 and TRBJ1-3; D remains ambiguous. This CDR3 is 16 amino acids long. Germline lookup yields CDR1 SGHRS and CDR2 YFSETQ. V lost 0 bases and J 0 bases, leaving 10 bases between the germline ends. CDR3: CASSLAGPSSGNTIYF. Here the CDR3 DNA reads TGCGCCAGCAGCTTGGCCGGTCCGAGCTCTGGAAACACCATATATTTT.

J is TRBJ1-5 and V is TRBV19, with 8 bases identical to TRBD1. CDR3 size: 14 residues. Germline-derived CDR1 and CDR2 are LNHDA and SQIVND (reference sequence). V was pared by 11 bases and J by 6 bases, with 12 bases of the junction left unmatched. CDR3 DNA sequence: TGTGCCTCATGGACAGGGAAGGTTGTTCAGCCCCAGCATTTT. It yields the protein CASWTGKVVQPQHF. Full variable domain (rest looked up from reference TRBV19 and TRBJ1-5): DGGITQSPKYLFRKEGQNVTLSCEQNLNHDAMYWYRQDPGQGLRLIYYSQIVNDFQKGDIAEGYSVSREKKESFPLTVTSAQKNPTAFYLCASWTGKVVQPQHFGDGTRLSIL.